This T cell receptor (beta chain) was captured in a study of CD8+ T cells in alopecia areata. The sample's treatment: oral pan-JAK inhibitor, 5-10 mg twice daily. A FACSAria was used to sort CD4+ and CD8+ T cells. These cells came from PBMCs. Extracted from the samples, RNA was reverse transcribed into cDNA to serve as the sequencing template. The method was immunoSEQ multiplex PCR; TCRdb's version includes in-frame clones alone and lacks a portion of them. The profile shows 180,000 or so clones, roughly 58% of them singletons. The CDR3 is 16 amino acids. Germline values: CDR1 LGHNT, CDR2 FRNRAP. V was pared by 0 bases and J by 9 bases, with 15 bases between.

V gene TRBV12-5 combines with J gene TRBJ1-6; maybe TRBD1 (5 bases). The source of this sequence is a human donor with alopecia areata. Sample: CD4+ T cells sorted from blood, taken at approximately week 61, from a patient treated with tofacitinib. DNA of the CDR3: TGTGCTAGTGGTTTGGTACTGGGCCAGGGTGGTTCACCCCTCCACTTT. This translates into CASGLVLGQGGSPLHF.